This T cell receptor beta chain is from a study of monozygotic twins with inflammatory bowel disease. Study findings and constraints: IBD patients showed reduced TCRbeta diversity (inverse Simpson) versus healthy co-twins. The authors found no support for a single strong IBD-associated signal or clonotype.

Researchers used template switching to add UMIs featuring a 6-nucleotide sample barcode. TCRdb derives one entry per CDR3 protein from the 5' RACE reads, leaving out DNA. In total, the table holds about 380,000 distinct CDR3 sequences. Germline CDR1 is SGDLS and CDR2 is YYNGEE. The CDR3 extends over 14 amino acids. Collection of a roughly 2.5 ml blood sample took place per donor. About this clonotype itself: Its target is unknown.

The chain joins TRBV9 to TRBJ1-5; TCRdb selects TRBD1, and the lack of DNA leaves this call unchecked. The sample consisted of blood. The TCR originated in a human donor with ulcerative colitis or Crohn's disease, or a healthy co-twin of an affected twin (not recorded which). The CDR3: CASSVSGGNQPQHF.